This TCR beta chain emerged from a study of shared clonotypes between healthy human individuals. PCR replicates performed on unsorted PBMC used 300 to 350 ng DNA, 28,000 or so T cell genomes. Repertoires were generated with immunoSEQ multiplex PCR, while TCRdb's copy carries only in-frame clones and drops some. The table includes roughly 500,000 clones, about four fifths detected once. This clone was detected once. Germline CDR1 and CDR2: MDHEN and SYDVKM. The CDR3 contains 12 residues. Trimming removed 10 bases from V and 2 bases from J, with 11 bases in between. The sequence derives from a woman aged 40-49 years in good health. Some clones in this sample may be carry-over from other donors' samples. The specimen sequenced was PBMCs. This chain uses TRBV28 with TRBJ2-5, with D possibly being TRBD2 (6 bases). CDR3 sequence reads: CATSVGQETQYF. The CDR3 coding sequence is TGTGCCACTAGCGTGGGGCAAGAGACCCAGTACTTC.